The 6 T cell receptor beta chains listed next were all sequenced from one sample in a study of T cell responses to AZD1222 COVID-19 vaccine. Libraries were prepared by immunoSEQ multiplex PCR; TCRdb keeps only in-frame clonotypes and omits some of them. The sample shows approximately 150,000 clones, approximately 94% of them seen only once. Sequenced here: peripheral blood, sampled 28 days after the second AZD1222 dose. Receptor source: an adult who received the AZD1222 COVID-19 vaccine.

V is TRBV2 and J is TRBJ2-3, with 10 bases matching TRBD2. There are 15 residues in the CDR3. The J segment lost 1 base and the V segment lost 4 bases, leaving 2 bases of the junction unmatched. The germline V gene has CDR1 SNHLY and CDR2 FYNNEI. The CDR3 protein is CASSAGLAGTDTQYF. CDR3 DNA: TGTGCCAGCAGTGCCGGACTAGCGGGCACAGATACGCAGTATTTT.

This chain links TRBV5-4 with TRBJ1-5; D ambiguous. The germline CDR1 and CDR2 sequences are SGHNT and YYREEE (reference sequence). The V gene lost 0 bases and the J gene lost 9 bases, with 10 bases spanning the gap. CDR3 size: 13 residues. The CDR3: CASSLGEDRPQHF. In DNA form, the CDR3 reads TGTGCCAGCAGCTTGGGGGAGGATCGGCCCCAGCATTTT.

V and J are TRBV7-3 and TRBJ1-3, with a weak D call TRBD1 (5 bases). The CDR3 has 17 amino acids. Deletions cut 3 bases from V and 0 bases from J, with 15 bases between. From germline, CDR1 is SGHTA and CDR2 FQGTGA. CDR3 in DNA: TGTGCCAGCAGCTTGCGCCCCGGGACGGACTCTGGAAACACCATATATTTT. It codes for CASSLRPGTDSGNTIYF. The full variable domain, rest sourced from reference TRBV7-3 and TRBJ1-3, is GAGVSQTPSNKVTEKGKYVELRCDPISGHTALYWYRQSLGQGPEFLIYFQGTGAADDSGLPNDRFFAVRPEGSVSTLKIQRTERGDSAVYLCASSLRPGTDSGNTIYFGEGSWLTVV.

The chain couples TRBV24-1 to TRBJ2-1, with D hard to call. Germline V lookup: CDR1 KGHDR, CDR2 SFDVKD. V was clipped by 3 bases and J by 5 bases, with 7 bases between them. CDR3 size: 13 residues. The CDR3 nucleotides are TGTGCCACCAGTGATGGCGGAAACAATGAGCAGTTCTTC. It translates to CATSDGGNNEQFF.

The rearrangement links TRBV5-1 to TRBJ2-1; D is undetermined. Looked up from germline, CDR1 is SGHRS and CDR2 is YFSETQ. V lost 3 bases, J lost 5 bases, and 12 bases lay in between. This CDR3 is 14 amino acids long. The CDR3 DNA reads TGCGCCAGCAGCTCGGCGACTCCAGACAATGAGCAGTTCTTC. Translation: CASSSATPDNEQFF.

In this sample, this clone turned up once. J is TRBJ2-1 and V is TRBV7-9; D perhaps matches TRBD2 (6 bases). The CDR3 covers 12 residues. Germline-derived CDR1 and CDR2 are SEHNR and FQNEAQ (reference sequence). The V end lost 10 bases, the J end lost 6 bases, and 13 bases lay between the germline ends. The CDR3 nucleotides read TGTGCCACCGGAGGGCCCAGCAATGAGCAGTTCTTC. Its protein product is CATGGPSNEQFF.